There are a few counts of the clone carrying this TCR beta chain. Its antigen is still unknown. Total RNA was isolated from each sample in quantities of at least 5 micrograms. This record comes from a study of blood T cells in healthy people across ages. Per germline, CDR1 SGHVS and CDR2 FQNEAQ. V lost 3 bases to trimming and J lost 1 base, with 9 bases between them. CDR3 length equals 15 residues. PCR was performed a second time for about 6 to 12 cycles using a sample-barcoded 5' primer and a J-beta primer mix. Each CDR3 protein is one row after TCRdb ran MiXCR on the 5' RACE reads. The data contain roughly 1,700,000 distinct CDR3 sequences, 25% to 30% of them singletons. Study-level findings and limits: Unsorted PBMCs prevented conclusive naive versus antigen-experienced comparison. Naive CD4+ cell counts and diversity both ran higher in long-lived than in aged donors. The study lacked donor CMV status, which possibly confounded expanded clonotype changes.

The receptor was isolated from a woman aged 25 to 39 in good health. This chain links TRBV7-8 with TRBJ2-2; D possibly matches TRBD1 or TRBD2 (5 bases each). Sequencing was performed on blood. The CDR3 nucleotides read TGTGCCAGCAGCTTGGGACGGGAGAACACCGGGGAGCTGTTTTTT. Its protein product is CASSLGRENTGELFF.